These 3 T cell receptor beta chains were all obtained from the same sample, sequenced in a study of tumor and adjacent non-tumor tissue in lung cancer. A modified ARM-PCR protocol with three rounds of nested PCR amplified TCRbeta. TCRdb reanalysed the multiplex PCR reads using MiXCR and keeps one entry per CDR3 protein. The table has about 200,000 distinct CDR3 sequences, approximately 74% seen once. No cell sorting was done before RNA was extracted from the tissue. Input material: lung tumor tissue. The receptors here all came from a man between 60 and 70 years old with non-small cell lung cancer.

On this clonotype itself: A clone one base away is much larger, so this may be a read error. This chain links TRBV6-5 with TRBJ2-1; D ambiguous. CDR1 is MNHEY, CDR2 SVGAGI, per germline. V was trimmed by 7 bases and J by 2 bases, leaving 21 bases between them. The CDR3 extends over 17 amino acids. DNA for the CDR3: TGTGCCAGCAATCCCCTCGGGTTGAACCCCGCCTACAATGAGCAGTTCTTC. It is translated as CASNPLGLNPAYNEQFF.

Regarding this clonotype: A read error may explain this, as a much larger clone is one base away. V is TRBV6-5 and J is TRBJ2-3; D is uncertain. The CDR3 has 15 residues. In germline, CDR1 is MNHEY, CDR2 SVGAGI. CDR3 residues: CANSPRVRSTDTQYF. CDR3 coding DNA: TGTGCCAACAGTCCACGGGTCCGAAGCACAGATACGCAGTATTTT.

A remark on this clonotype: Since a much larger clone is just one base distant, this may be a read error. The gene calls are TRBV4-2 and TRBJ1-6; D gene ambiguous. The germline CDR1 and CDR2 sequences are LGHNA and YNFKEQ. The CDR3 has 15 amino acids. Trimming cost V 3 bases and J 5 bases, with 11 bases left between them. Written as DNA, the CDR3 is TGTGCCAGCAGCCATGTCTGGGAGGATAATTCACCCCTCCACTTT. Protein product: CASSHVWEDNSPLHF.